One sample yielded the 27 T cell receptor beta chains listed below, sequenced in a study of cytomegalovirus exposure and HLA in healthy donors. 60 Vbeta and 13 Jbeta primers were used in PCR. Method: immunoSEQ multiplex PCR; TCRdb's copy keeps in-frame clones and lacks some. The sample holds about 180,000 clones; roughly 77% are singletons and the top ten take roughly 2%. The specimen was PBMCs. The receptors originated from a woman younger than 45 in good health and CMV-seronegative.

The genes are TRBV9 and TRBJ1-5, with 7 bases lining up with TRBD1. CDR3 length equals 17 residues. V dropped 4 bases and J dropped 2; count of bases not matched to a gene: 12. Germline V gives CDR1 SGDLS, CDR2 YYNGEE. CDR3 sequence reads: CASSPSDRFGGNQPQHF. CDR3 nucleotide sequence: TGTGCCAGCAGCCCATCGGACAGGTTTGGGGGCAATCAGCCCCAGCATTTT.

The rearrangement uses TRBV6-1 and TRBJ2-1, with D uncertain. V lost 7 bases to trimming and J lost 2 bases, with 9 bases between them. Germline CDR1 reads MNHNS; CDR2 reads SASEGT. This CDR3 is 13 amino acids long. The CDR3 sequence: CASMKRPYNEQFF. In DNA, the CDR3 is TGTGCCAGCATGAAGCGACCCTACAATGAGCAGTTCTTC.

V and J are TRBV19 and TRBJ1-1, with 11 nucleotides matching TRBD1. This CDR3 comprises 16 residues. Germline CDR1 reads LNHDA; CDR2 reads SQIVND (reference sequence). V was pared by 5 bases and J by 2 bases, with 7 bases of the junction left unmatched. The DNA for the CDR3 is TGTGCCAGTAGTGCAGGACAGGGGGCGCTTAACACTGAAGCTTTCTTT. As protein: CASSAGQGALNTEAFF.

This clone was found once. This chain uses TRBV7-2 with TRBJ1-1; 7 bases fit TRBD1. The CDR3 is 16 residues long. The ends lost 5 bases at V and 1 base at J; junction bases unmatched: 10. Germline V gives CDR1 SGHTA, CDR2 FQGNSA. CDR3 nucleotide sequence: TGTGCCAGCAGCCCATCGACAGGGTATACGAACACTGAAGCTTTCTTT. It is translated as CASSPSTGYTNTEAFF.

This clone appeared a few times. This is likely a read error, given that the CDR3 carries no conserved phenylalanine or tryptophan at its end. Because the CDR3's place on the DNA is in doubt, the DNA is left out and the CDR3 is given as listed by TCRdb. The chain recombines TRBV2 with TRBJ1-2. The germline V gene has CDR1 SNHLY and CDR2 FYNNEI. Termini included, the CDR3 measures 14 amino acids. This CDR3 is CASSEIASTLSYLS.

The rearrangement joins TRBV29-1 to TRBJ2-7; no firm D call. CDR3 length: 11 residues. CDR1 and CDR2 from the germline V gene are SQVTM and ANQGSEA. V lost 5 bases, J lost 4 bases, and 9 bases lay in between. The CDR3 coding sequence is TGCAGCGTTTCCCTTAATTACGAGCAGTACTTC. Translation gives CSVSLNYEQYF.

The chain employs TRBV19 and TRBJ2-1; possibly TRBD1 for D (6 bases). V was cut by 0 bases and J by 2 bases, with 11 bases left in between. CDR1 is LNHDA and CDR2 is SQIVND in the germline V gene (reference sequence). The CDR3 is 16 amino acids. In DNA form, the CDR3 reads TGTGCCAGTAGTATAGAGGACAGACCGGCCTACAATGAGCAGTTCTTC. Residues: CASSIEDRPAYNEQFF.

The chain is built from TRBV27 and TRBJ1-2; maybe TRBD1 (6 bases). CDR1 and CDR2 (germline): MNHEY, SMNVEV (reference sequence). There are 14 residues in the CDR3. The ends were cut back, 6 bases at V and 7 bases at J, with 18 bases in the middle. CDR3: CASRAYDRRAGYTF. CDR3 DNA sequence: TGTGCCAGCAGGGCCTATGACAGGCGGGCTGGCTACACCTTC.

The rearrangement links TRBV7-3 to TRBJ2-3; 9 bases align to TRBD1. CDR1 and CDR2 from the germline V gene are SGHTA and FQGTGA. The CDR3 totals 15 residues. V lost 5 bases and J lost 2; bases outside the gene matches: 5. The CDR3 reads CASSPGTGPTDTQYF. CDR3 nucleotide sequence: TGTGCCAGCAGCCCCGGGACAGGGCCCACAGATACGCAGTATTTT.

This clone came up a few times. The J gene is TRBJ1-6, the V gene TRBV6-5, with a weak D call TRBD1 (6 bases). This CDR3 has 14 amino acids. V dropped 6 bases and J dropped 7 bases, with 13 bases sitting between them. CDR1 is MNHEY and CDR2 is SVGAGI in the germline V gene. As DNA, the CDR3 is TGTGCCAGCAGACCCAGGGGTAGCAATTCACCCCTCCACTTT. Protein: CASRPRGSNSPLHF.

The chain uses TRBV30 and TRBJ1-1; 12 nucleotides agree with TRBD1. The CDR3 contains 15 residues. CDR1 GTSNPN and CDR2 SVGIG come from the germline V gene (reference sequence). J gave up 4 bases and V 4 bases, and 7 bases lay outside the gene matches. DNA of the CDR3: TGTGCCTGGAACCCCGGGACAGGGGGCCTCACTGAAGCTTTCTTT. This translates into CAWNPGTGGLTEAFF.

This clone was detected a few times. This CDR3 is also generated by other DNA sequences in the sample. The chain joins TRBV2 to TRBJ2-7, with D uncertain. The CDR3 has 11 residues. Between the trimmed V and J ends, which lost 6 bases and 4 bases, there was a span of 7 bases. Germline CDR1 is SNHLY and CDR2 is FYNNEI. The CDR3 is CASSPLYEQYF. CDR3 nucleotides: TGTGCCAGCAGCCCACTATACGAGCAGTACTTC.

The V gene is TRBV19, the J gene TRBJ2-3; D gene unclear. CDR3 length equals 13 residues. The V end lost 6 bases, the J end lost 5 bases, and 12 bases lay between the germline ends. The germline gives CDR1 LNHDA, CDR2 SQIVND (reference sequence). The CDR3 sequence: CASSLRSGDTQYF. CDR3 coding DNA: TGTGCCAGTAGCCTAAGATCGGGAGATACGCAGTATTTT.

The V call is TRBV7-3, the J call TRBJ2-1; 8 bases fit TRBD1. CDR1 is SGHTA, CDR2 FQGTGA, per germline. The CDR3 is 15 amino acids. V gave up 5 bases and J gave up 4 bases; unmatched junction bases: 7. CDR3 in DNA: TGTGCCAGCAGCACAGAGGGACAGGTTTACAATGAGCAGTTCTTC. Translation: CASSTEGQVYNEQFF.

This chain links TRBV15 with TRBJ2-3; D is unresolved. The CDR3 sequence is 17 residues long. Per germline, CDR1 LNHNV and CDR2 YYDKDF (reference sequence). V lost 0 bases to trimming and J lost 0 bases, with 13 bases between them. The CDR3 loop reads CATSRDWPTTSTDTQYF. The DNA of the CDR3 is TGTGCCACCAGCAGAGATTGGCCAACGACTAGCACAGATACGCAGTATTTT.

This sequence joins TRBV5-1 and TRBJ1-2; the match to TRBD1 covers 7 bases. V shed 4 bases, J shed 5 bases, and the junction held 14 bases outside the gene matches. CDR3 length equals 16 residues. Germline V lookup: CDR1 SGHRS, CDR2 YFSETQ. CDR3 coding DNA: TGCGCCAGCAGCCACGGACCGGGACAGAGCTCTTATGGCTACACCTTC. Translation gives CASSHGPGQSSYGYTF.

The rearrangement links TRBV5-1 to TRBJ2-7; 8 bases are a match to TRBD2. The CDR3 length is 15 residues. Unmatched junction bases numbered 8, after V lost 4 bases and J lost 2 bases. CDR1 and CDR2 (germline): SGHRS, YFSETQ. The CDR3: CASSLYSGLAYEQYF. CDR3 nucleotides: TGCGCCAGCAGCCTGTATTCGGGACTAGCCTACGAGCAGTACTTC.

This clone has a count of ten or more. CDR3 in amino acids: CASSEGPGDHNEQFF. The CDR3 DNA follows: TGTGCCAGCAGTGAAGGGCCAGGGGATCACAATGAGCAGTTCTTC. The chain links TRBV6-4 to TRBJ2-1, with D maybe TRBD1 (6 bases). Trimming took 3 bases from V and 5 from J, leaving 14 bases between them. In germline, CDR1 is MRHNA, CDR2 SNTAGT. The CDR3 has 15 amino acids.

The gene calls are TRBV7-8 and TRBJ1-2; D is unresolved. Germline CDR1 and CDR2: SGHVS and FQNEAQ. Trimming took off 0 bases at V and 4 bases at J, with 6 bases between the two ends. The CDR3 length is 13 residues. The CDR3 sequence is CASSLAQTYGYTF. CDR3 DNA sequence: TGTGCCAGCAGCTTAGCACAGACCTATGGCTACACCTTC.

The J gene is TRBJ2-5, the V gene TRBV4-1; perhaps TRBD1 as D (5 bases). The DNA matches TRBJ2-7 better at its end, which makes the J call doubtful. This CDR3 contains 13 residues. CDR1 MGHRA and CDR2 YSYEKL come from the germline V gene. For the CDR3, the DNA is TGCGCCAGCAGCCAGACAGAAACCTACGAGCAGTACTTC. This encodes CASSQTETYEQYF.

CDR3 loop: CATTQGYTGELFF. CDR3 in DNA: TGTGCCACGACACAGGGTTACACCGGGGAGCTGTTTTTT. The genes are TRBV2 and TRBJ2-2; TRBD1 is a possible D gene (6 bases). V was shortened by 10 bases and J by 3 bases, with 12 bases between the two germline ends. This CDR3 region has 13 residues. The germline gives CDR1 SNHLY, CDR2 FYNNEI.

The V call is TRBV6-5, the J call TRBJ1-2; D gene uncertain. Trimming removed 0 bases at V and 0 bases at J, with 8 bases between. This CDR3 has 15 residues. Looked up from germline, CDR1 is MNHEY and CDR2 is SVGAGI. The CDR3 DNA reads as TGTGCCAGCAGTTACTCGCGGGAGACTAACTATGGCTACACCTTC. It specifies CASSYSRETNYGYTF.

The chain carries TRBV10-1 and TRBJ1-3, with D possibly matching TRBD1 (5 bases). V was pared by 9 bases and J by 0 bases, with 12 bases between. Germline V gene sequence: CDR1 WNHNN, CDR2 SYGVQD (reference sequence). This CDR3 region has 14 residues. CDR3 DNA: TGCGCCAGATCCAGGGACTGCTCTGGAAACACCATATATTTT. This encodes CARSRDCSGNTIYF.

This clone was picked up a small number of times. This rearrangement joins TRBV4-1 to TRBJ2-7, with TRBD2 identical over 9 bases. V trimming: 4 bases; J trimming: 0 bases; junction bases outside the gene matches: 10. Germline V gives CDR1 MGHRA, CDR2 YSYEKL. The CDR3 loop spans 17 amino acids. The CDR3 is CASSPRLAGGDSYEQYF. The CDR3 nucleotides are TGCGCCAGCAGCCCCCGGCTTGCGGGGGGGGACTCCTACGAGCAGTACTTC.

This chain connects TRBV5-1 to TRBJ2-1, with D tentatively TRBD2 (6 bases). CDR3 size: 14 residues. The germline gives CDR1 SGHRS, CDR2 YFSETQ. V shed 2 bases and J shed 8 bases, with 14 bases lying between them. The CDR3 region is CASSFWRDRDEQFF. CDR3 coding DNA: TGCGCCAGCAGCTTTTGGAGGGATCGCGATGAGCAGTTCTTC. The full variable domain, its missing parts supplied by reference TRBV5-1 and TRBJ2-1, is KAGVTQTPRYLIKTRGQQVTLSCSPISGHRSVSWYQQTPGQGLQFLFEYFSETQRNKGNFPGRFSGRQFSNSRSEMNVSTLELGDSALYLCASSFWRDRDEQFFGPGTRLTVL.

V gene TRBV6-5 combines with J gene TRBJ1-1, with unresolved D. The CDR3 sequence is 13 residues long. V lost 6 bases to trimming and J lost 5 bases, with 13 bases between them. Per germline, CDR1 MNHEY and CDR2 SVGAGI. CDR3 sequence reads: CASSRTGQTEAFF. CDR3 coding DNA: TGTGCCAGCAGCAGGACTGGGCAAACTGAAGCTTTCTTT.

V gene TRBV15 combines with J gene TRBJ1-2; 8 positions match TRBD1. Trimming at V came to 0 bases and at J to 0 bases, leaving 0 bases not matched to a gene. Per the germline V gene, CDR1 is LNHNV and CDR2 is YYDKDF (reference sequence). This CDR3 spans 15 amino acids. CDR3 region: CATSRETGANYGYTF. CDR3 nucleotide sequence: TGTGCCACCAGCAGAGAGACAGGGGCTAACTATGGCTACACCTTC. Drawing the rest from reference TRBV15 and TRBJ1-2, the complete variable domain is DAMVIQNPRYQVTQFGKPVTLSCSQTLNHNVMYWYQQKSSQAPKLLFHYYDKDFNNEADTPDNFQSRRPNTSFCFLDIRSPGLGDTAMYLCATSRETGANYGYTFGSGTRLTVV.